This entry lists 19 T cell receptor beta chains sequenced from one sample in a study of cytomegalovirus exposure and HLA in healthy donors. Both 60 Vbeta primers and 13 Jbeta primers went into the PCR. Sequencing used immunoSEQ multiplex PCR; TCRdb keeps in-frame clones, though not all of them. The sample consists of some 100,000 clones, approximately 81% of them appearing once. Sequenced input: PBMCs. The origin of the receptors is a male donor in good health and CMV-seropositive.

This rearrangement joins TRBV28 to TRBJ2-2; 7 bases line up with TRBD1. With 3 bases clipped from V and 5 bases from J, the junction kept 9 bases outside the gene matches. Per the germline V gene, CDR1 is MDHEN and CDR2 is SYDVKM. This CDR3 has 16 residues. The CDR3 reads CASSFSNRGRTGELFF. The CDR3 DNA reads TGTGCCAGCAGTTTCTCCAACAGGGGTAGAACCGGGGAGCTGTTTTTT.

This chain links TRBV6-1 with TRBJ2-5; D is perhaps TRBD1 (5 bases). In germline, CDR1 is MNHNS, CDR2 SASEGT. CDR3 length: 12 residues. Trimming pared 7 bases from V and 5 bases from J, leaving 11 bases between. For the CDR3, the DNA is TGTGCCAGCACCCAGACAGCCGAGACCCAGTACTTC. Residues: CASTQTAETQYF.

The chain joins TRBV10-3 to TRBJ1-1; the match to TRBD1 covers 8 bases. V lost 3 bases, J lost 3 bases, and 3 bases stayed unmatched. The germline V gene encodes CDR1 ENHRY and CDR2 SYGVKD. The CDR3 contains 14 residues. Here the CDR3 reads CAISERQGYTEAFF. DNA for the CDR3: TGTGCCATCAGTGAAAGACAGGGGTACACTGAAGCTTTCTTT.

This clone has just a few counts. J is TRBJ2-3 and V is TRBV5-1, with D possibly being TRBD2 (5 bases). V lost 4 bases to trimming and J lost 0 bases, with 15 bases between them. CDR1 and CDR2 (germline): SGHRS, YFSETQ. This CDR3 contains 16 residues. The CDR3 region has the DNA TGCGCCAGCAGCCCGGAGGTCGGCCGTAGCACAGATACGCAGTATTTT. Translated, it gives CASSPEVGRSTDTQYF.

J is TRBJ2-1 and V is TRBV5-8; D is unresolved. Germline assignment: CDR1 SGHTS and CDR2 YDEGEE. The CDR3 is 14 residues long. Trimming removed 7 bases from V and 5 bases from J, with 16 bases in between. The CDR3 loop reads CASESQAADNEQFF. CDR3 sequence (DNA): TGTGCCAGCGAATCGCAAGCTGCTGACAATGAGCAGTTCTTC.

V usage is TRBV7-9 and J usage is TRBJ2-3; D is perhaps TRBD2 (6 bases). In germline, CDR1 is SEHNR, CDR2 FQNEAQ (reference sequence). The V and J ends lost 5 bases and 0 bases respectively, with 9 bases between them. The length of the CDR3 is 14 residues. CDR3 nucleotide sequence: TGTGCCAGCAGCGAGACTAGAAGCACAGATACGCAGTATTTT. Translated: CASSETRSTDTQYF.

A few counts support this clone. The chain links TRBV5-1 to TRBJ2-6; 7 bases are a match to TRBD1. This CDR3 is 17 amino acids long. The junction had 7 bases not matched to a gene; V was cut back by 4 bases and J by 0 bases. Germline V lookup: CDR1 SGHRS, CDR2 YFSETQ. The CDR3 spells CASSRERGLSGANVLTF. The CDR3, as DNA: TGCGCCAGCAGCCGAGAAAGGGGGCTCTCTGGGGCCAACGTCCTGACTTTC.

The genes are TRBV25-1 and TRBJ2-1; D may be TRBD1 (5 bases). V was pared by 3 bases and J by 12 bases, with 24 bases between. Germline V gene sequence: CDR1 MGHDK, CDR2 SYGVNS. The CDR3 extends over 16 amino acids. CDR3 DNA: TGTGCCAGCAGTGATTCCAGGGTTGCCCCCAATCTGGGGCAGTTCTTC. Translation gives CASSDSRVAPNLGQFF.

The rearrangement links TRBV19 to TRBJ2-7; TRBD1 might be the D (6 bases). This CDR3 comprises 15 residues. The germline V gene encodes CDR1 LNHDA and CDR2 SQIVND (reference sequence). The V and J ends lost 3 bases and 7 bases respectively, with 19 bases between them. DNA of the CDR3: TGTGCCAGTAGTATGACTCGGGACACCCTTGGGGAGCAGTACTTC. Amino acid sequence: CASSMTRDTLGEQYF.

The V gene is TRBV10-3, the J gene TRBJ1-1; 7 bases map to TRBD1. Germline V CDR1 and CDR2: ENHRY, SYGVKD. J gave up 3 bases and V 5 bases, and 6 bases lay outside the gene matches. This CDR3 spans 14 amino acids. The CDR3 DNA reads TGTGCCATCAGTCAGGGGGGTGCCGACACTGAAGCTTTCTTT. Protein sequence: CAISQGGADTEAFF.

The J gene is TRBJ1-6, the V gene TRBV27; 7 nucleotides agree with TRBD1. V was clipped by 2 bases and J by 6 bases; unmatched bases: 10. CDR3 length: 17 amino acids. CDR1 and CDR2 from the germline V gene are MNHEY and SMNVEV (reference sequence). CDR3 region: CASSLRPDRPGNSPLHF. The CDR3 DNA sequence: TGTGCCAGCAGTTTACGGCCGGACAGGCCTGGTAATTCACCCCTCCACTTT.

The chain couples TRBV5-1 to TRBJ1-3; D is unclear. Per the germline V gene, CDR1 is SGHRS and CDR2 is YFSETQ. Between the trimmed V and J ends, which lost 8 bases and 0 bases, there was a span of 12 bases. The CDR3 has 14 amino acids. CDR3 in amino acids: CARSVSRSGNTIYF. CDR3 DNA: TGCGCCAGGTCGGTAAGTCGCTCTGGAAACACCATATATTTT.

The table lists this clone with a count of one. The gene calls are TRBV14 and TRBJ2-7, with 8 bases matching TRBD1. This CDR3 has 17 residues. With V trimmed by 4 bases and J by 3 bases, 14 bases remained unmatched. Germline CDR1 is SGHDN and CDR2 is FVKESK. In DNA, the CDR3 is TGTGCCAGCAGCCGCCTCAGGGGGAACAGGGGGTTCTACGAGCAGTACTTC. This gives the protein CASSRLRGNRGFYEQYF.

V and J are TRBV6-5 and TRBJ2-3, with 8 bases matching TRBD2. Losses at the gene ends were 2 bases for V and 11 bases for J; bases not matched to a gene: 12. CDR3 size: 15 residues. Germline loops: CDR1 MNHEY, CDR2 SVGAGI. DNA for the CDR3: TGTGCCAGCAGTTACAATCTTGGCGGGGGGTACCAGCAGTATTTT. Translating it yields CASSYNLGGGYQQYF.

This chain joins TRBV7-9 and TRBJ2-5, with TRBD1 as a possible D gene (6 bases). Germline V gene data show CDR1 as SEHNR and CDR2 as FQNEAQ (reference sequence). This CDR3 has 15 residues. Trimming cost V 3 bases and J 1 base, with 12 bases left between them. CDR3 coding DNA: TGTGCCAGCAGCTTGCCAGGGGCCCTCCAAGAGACCCAGTACTTC. Protein sequence: CASSLPGALQETQYF. The full variable domain, rest sourced from reference TRBV7-9 and TRBJ2-5, is DTGVSQNPRHKITKRGQNVTFRCDPISEHNRLYWYRQTLGQGPEFLTYFQNEAQLEKSRLLSDRFSAERPKGSFSTLEIQRTEQGDSAMYLCASSLPGALQETQYFGPGTRLLVL.

CDR3: CASSPPRGSRIFTGELFF. The CDR3 nucleotides are TGTGCCAGCTCACCACCGAGAGGGTCCAGGATCTTCACCGGGGAGCTGTTTTTT. The chain is built from TRBV18 and TRBJ2-2; perhaps TRBD2 as D (5 bases). The CDR3 extends over 18 amino acids. Germline V CDR1 and CDR2: KGHSH, LQKENI. With 0 bases removed from V and 4 bases from J, the gap between germline ends came to 18 bases.

The V gene is TRBV12-5, the J gene TRBJ2-2; D unresolved. Germline V gives CDR1 LGHNT, CDR2 FRNRAP. The CDR3 has 12 amino acids. V dropped 7 bases and J dropped 7 bases, with 10 bases sitting between them. CDR3 nucleotide sequence: TGTGCTAGTGTTACGCTCGGCGGGGAGCTGTTTTTT. Translated: CASVTLGGELFF.

The V gene is TRBV4-2, the J gene TRBJ2-7, with 9 positions matching TRBD1. Germline CDR1 reads LGHNA; CDR2 reads YNFKEQ. The CDR3 consists of 15 residues. J was trimmed by 3 bases and V by 2 bases; bases with no gene match: 5. For the CDR3, the DNA is TGTGCCAGCAGCCAACCGGGACAGGGCAGCTACGAGCAGTACTTC. This sequence encodes CASSQPGQGSYEQYF.

The chain joins TRBV7-2 to TRBJ2-2; D might be TRBD1 (6 bases). The germline V gene has CDR1 SGHTA and CDR2 FQGNSA. CDR3 size: 15 residues. With 4 bases removed from V and 5 bases from J, the gap between germline ends came to 14 bases. The CDR3 nucleotides read TGTGCCAGCAGCTCCTCCGGGACACCTACCGGGGAGCTGTTTTTT. This translates into CASSSSGTPTGELFF.